Listed below are T cell receptor beta chains from one sample, sequenced in a study of OX40 agonist ivuxolimab in advanced cancers. Assay: immunoSEQ multiplex PCR; the TCRdb copy retains only in-frame clones and omits some. The sample has around 58,000 clones; approximately 90% are singletons. The sample here was CD4+ or CD8+ T cells sorted from blood, taken in a trial of the OX40 agonist ivuxolimab. The receptors come from an adult with an advanced solid tumor such as melanoma, head and neck, liver or kidney cancer. CDR3s include the opening cysteine and the closing phenylalanine or tryptophan. The D gene is left open where the match is weak. Rows give clone size only sometimes, using once, few, many, or a class for an expanded clone.

>TRBJ1-2|-|-|TRBV29-1
CSVVSPRGWGYTF
TGCAGCGTTGTCTCGCCCAGGGGTTGGGGCTACACCTTC
>TRBJ2-1|-|TRBD2|TRBV27
CASSPRTSGNNEQFF
TGTGCCAGCAGTCCTAGGACTAGCGGCAACAATGAGCAGTTCTTC
>TRBJ1-2|-|-|TRBV28
CASTSPGDYGYTF
TGTGCCAGCACCTCCCCCGGTGACTATGGCTACACCTTC
>TRBJ1-2|-|-|TRBV5-5
CASTPGRENYGYTF
TGTGCCAGCACCCCAGGACGGGAAAACTATGGCTACACCTTC
>TRBJ1-3|-|-|TRBV5-8
CASSFAGSSGNTIYF
TGTGCCAGCAGCTTCGCAGGGTCATCTGGAAACACCATATATTTT
>TRBJ1-5|-|TRBD1|TRBV7-9
CASSLSGTGGFQHF
TGTGCCAGCTCCCTTTCCGGGACAGGGGGCTTCCAGCATTTT
>TRBJ1-3|-|TRBD1|TRBV7-8
CASSLEQGRGNTIYF
TGTGCCAGCAGCTTAGAACAGGGGCGAGGAAACACCATATATTTT
>TRBJ2-2|few|-|TRBV5-4
CASSLDGGNTGELFF
TGTGCCAGCAGCCTCGACGGGGGCAACACCGGGGAGCTGTTTTTT
>TRBJ2-7|-|-|TRBV28
CASSLGTASYEQYF
TGTGCCAGCAGTTTAGGGACCGCCTCCTACGAGCAGTACTTC
>TRBJ2-3|-|-|TRBV28
CASNRPPNADTQYF
TGTGCCAGCAACCGACCTCCGAACGCGGATACGCAGTATTTT
>TRBJ2-7|-|-|TRBV10-3
CAINTGTTFHEQYF
TGTGCCATCAACACCGGGACAACGTTCCACGAGCAGTACTTC
>TRBJ2-1|-|TRBD2|TRBV30
CAWSVHSGSSYNEQFF
TGTGCCTGGAGTGTACATAGCGGGAGCTCCTACAATGAGCAGTTCTTC
>TRBJ1-2|-|TRBD1|TRBV6-6
CASRNGQGRDGYTF
TGTGCCAGCAGAAACGGACAGGGAAGGGATGGCTACACCTTC
>TRBJ1-1|-|TRBD1|TRBV29-1
CSVEALTGGTEAFF
TGCAGCGTTGAGGCCTTGACAGGGGGAACTGAAGCTTTCTTT
>TRBJ2-1|-|TRBD2|TRBV5-1
CASSQGLAPHEQFF
TGCGCCAGCAGCCAGGGACTAGCGCCCCATGAGCAGTTCTTC
>TRBJ1-5|-|-|TRBV10-3
CAISGPTGNQPQHF
TGTGCCATTTCCGGGCCCACGGGCAATCAGCCCCAGCATTTT
>TRBJ2-1|few|TRBD1|TRBV27
CASSLPGTGRYNEQFF
TGTGCCAGCAGTTTACCCGGGACAGGGCGTTACAATGAGCAGTTCTTC
>TRBJ1-2|-|TRBD1|TRBV6-5
CASSNRQGPGYGYTF
TGTGCCAGCAGCAATCGACAGGGGCCGGGATATGGCTACACCTTC
>TRBJ1-5|-|-|TRBV28
CASSPRGLENQPQHF
TGTGCCAGCAGTCCCCGGGGCCTCGAAAATCAGCCCCAGCATTTT
>TRBJ1-2|-|TRBD1|TRBV7-3
CASSFDRAQGYTF
TGTGCCAGCAGCTTCGACAGGGCGCAAGGCTACACCTTC
>TRBJ1-4|-|-|TRBV7-9
CASSRGAGTNEKLFF
TGTGCCAGCAGCCGGGGGGCCGGCACTAATGAAAAACTGTTTTTT
>TRBJ1-1|-|-|TRBV6-1
CASSETDETEAFF
TGTGCCAGCAGTGAGACAGATGAGACTGAAGCTTTCTTT
>TRBJ1-2|-|-|TRBV29-1
CSVEVHGYTF
TGCAGCGTTGAAGTCCATGGCTACACCTTC
>TRBJ2-7|-|-|TRBV5-4
CASSPDHEQYF
TGTGCCAGCAGCCCTGACCACGAGCAGTACTTC
>TRBJ2-6|-|TRBD1|TRBV27
CASRDRASGANVLTF
TGTGCCAGCCGGGACAGGGCCTCTGGGGCCAACGTCCTGACTTTC
>TRBJ2-5|-|TRBD2|TRBV4-1
CASSQEGGLAGETQYF
TGCGCCAGCAGCCAAGAGGGGGGACTAGCGGGAGAGACCCAGTACTTC
>TRBJ1-5|-|-|TRBV30
CAWSVAGGNQPQHF
TGTGCCTGGAGTGTAGCGGGGGGCAATCAGCCCCAGCATTTT
>TRBJ2-2|-|-|TRBV5-1
CASSFQGTGELFF
TGCGCCAGCAGCTTCCAGGGAACCGGGGAGCTGTTTTTT
>TRBJ1-5|-|TRBD1|TRBV18
CASSPGQGNQPQHF
TGTGCCAGCTCACCAGGACAGGGAAATCAGCCCCAGCATTTT
>TRBJ2-1|-|-|TRBV5-1
CASSLGVYNEQFF
TGCGCCAGCAGCTTGGGGGTTTACAATGAGCAGTTCTTC